Listed here are 20 T cell receptor beta chains from one sample, sequenced in a study of metastatic and nonmetastatic thyroid tumors. Via MiXCR, TCRdb re-called the PCR reads. This sample carries around 30,000 clones, more than 10% of them seen once, and the ten largest clones take 15% to 20%. No treatment of any kind had been given to any patient before thyroid surgery. Sample: blood. Receptor source: a female donor with papillary thyroid cancer or a benign thyroid nodule (not recorded which). Some clones in this sample may be carry-over from other donors' samples.

This clone was found many times. This chain joins TRBV11-1 and TRBJ2-2; 9 bases match TRBD1. The CDR3 sequence is 15 residues long. Germline V lookup: CDR1 SGHAT, CDR2 FQDESV (reference sequence). Trimming at V came to 6 bases and at J to 5 bases, leaving 7 bases not matched to a gene. The CDR3 DNA reads as TGTGCCAGCAGTCTCCAGGGACAGGGAACCGGGGAGCTGTTTTTT. Amino acid sequence: CASSLQGQGTGELFF.

This clone was detected ten times or more. This chain uses TRBV27 with TRBJ2-7; D gene ambiguous. The germline gives CDR1 MNHEY, CDR2 SMNVEV (reference sequence). V was clipped by 5 bases and J by 3 bases, with 20 bases between them. The CDR3 is 16 amino acids. CDR3 in DNA: TGTGCCAGCAGTAATCGTGATCCTCCCGGAATCTACGAGCAGTACTTC. It yields the protein CASSNRDPPGIYEQYF.

This clone occurred many times. The chain has TRBV18 and TRBJ1-6; D is perhaps TRBD1 (6 bases). Trimming stripped 3 bases from V and 10 bases from J, with 16 bases between. The CDR3 totals 15 residues. CDR1 is KGHSH, CDR2 LQKENI, per germline. The CDR3 protein is CASSPEQGTESPLHF. CDR3 nucleotide sequence: TGTGCCAGCTCACCTGAACAGGGTACCGAGTCACCCCTCCACTTT.

Many counts were recorded for this clone. V gene TRBV6-4 combines with J gene TRBJ2-5; D is tentatively TRBD1 or TRBD2 (6 bases each). CDR1 and CDR2 (germline): MRHNA, SNTAGT. Trimming took 3 bases from V and 7 from J, leaving 12 bases between them. The CDR3 contains 13 residues. CDR3: CASSEVEGGTQYF. The CDR3 nucleotides are TGTGCCAGCAGTGAAGTGGAGGGGGGGACCCAGTACTTC.

In its sample, this clone was seen many times. V is TRBV6-5 and J is TRBJ1-4; weak D call: TRBD1 (5 bases). CDR1 is MNHEY and CDR2 is SVGAGI in the germline V gene. V lost 2 bases, J lost 2 bases, and 6 bases lay in between. The CDR3 consists of 14 residues. The CDR3 protein is CASSYRQTNEKLFF. CDR3 nucleotide sequence: TGTGCCAGCAGTTACCGACAGACTAATGAAAAACTGTTTTTT.

CDR3 in amino acids: CASSLSIGAVGSYGYTF. In nucleotides, the CDR3 is TGTGCCAGCAGTTTATCTATTGGGGCAGTGGGAAGCTATGGCTACACCTTC. This sequence joins TRBV28 and TRBJ1-2; D might be TRBD1 (5 bases). Deletions cut 1 base from V and 4 bases from J, with 19 bases between. This CDR3 is 17 amino acids long. Germline lookup yields CDR1 MDHEN and CDR2 SYDVKM.

Sample share makes this clone medium-sized (0.01 to 0.1%). V and J are TRBV10-2 and TRBJ2-3; D may match TRBD1 or TRBD2 (5 bases each). Germline V lookup: CDR1 WSHSY, CDR2 SAAADI. V lost 2 bases, J lost 1 base, and 13 bases lay in between. The CDR3 consists of 16 residues. The CDR3 DNA reads TGCGCCAGCAGTGAGACGTACCGGGACGGCACAGATACGCAGTATTTT. Translation gives CASSETYRDGTDTQYF.

This clone was picked up many times. The chain employs TRBV5-5 and TRBJ1-3, with a weak D call TRBD1 (5 bases). Germline V gene data show CDR1 as SGHKS and CDR2 as YYEKEE (reference sequence). The CDR3 contains 15 residues. Deletions cut 0 bases from V and 3 bases from J, with 10 bases between. The CDR3 DNA reads TGTGCCAGCAGCTTGGGGCAGGGTGATGGAAACACCATATATTTT. Translation: CASSLGQGDGNTIYF. Supplemented by reference TRBV5-5 and TRBJ1-3, the full variable domain reads DAGVTQSPTHLIKTRGQQVTLRCSPISGHKSVSWYQQVLGQGPQFIFQYYEKEERGRGNFPDRFSARQFPNYSSELNVNALLLGDSALYLCASSLGQGDGNTIYFGEGSWLTVV.

This clone was picked up a small number of times. A junction end diverges from the germline sequence, so it may reflect a read error. This rearrangement joins TRBV2 to TRBJ2-2; 7 nucleotides align to TRBD1. CDR3 length: 15 residues. Germline CDR1 and CDR2: SNHLY and FYNNEI. The CDR3 DNA reads TGTGCCAGCGGTGCTAACAGGGGTGGCACCGGGCAGCTGTTTTTT. Translated, it gives CASGANRGGTGQLFF.

This clone was detected many times. The V and J genes are TRBV4-3 and TRBJ2-5; D unclear. V lost 0 bases and J lost 6, with 8 bases in between. The CDR3 length is 13 residues. Germline-derived CDR1 and CDR2 are LGHNA and YSLEER. The DNA of the CDR3 is TGCGCCAGCAGCCAAGATACGGTCCAGACCCAGTACTTC. Translating gives CASSQDTVQTQYF.

This clone showed up many times. This chain links TRBV4-3 with TRBJ1-2, with D possibly TRBD1 on 5 matching bases. This CDR3 region has 16 residues. CDR1 and CDR2 from the germline V gene are LGHNA and YSLEER. V shed 0 bases and J shed 2 bases, with 13 bases lying between them. The CDR3 DNA reads as TGCGCCAGCAGCCAAGAAATAGGCCAGGGAAACTATGGCTACACCTTC. Amino acids: CASSQEIGQGNYGYTF.

In its sample, this clone was seen many times. This chain uses TRBV20-1 with TRBJ1-2; 10 positions match TRBD1. Germline CDR1 DFQATT, CDR2 SNEGSKA (reference sequence). This CDR3 contains 15 residues. Trimming took 0 bases from V and 8 from J; bases not matched to a gene: 9. The CDR3 region has the DNA TGCAGTGCTAGAGATGGACAGGGGGAGGCGCGAGGCTACACCTTC. It translates to CSARDGQGEARGYTF.

The chain carries TRBV5-1 and TRBJ1-1; D is perhaps TRBD1 (6 bases). Germline CDR1 is SGHRS and CDR2 is YFSETQ. Trimming took off 2 bases at V and 6 bases at J, with 20 bases between the two ends. The CDR3 length is 16 residues. The chain's CDR3 is CASSFTTGWSRAEAFF. CDR3 nucleotides: TGCGCCAGCAGCTTCACGACAGGTTGGTCGAGGGCTGAAGCTTTCTTT.

A word on this clone: One end of the junction varies from germline; a read error may be responsible. V and J are TRBV11-3 and TRBJ1-1, with 7 positions matching TRBD1. This CDR3 has 13 residues. Per the germline V gene, CDR1 is SGHNT and CDR2 is YENEEA. CDR3 sequence: CTSSKTGYTEAFF. CDR3 nucleotide sequence: TGTACCAGCAGCAAGACAGGGTACACTGAAGCTTTCTTT.

Ten or more counts support this clone. The chain combines TRBV4-3 with TRBJ1-1; the match to TRBD1 covers 8 bases. The V and J ends lost 1 base and 4 bases, in that order; junction bases with no gene match: 11. This CDR3 has 17 residues. CDR1 is LGHNA, CDR2 YSLEER, per germline. DNA for the CDR3: TGCGCCAGCAGCCAAGCAGTGGCACGGACAGGGAGCACTGAAGCTTTCTTT. The encoded protein is CASSQAVARTGSTEAFF.

This clone was counted only a few times. The genes are TRBV20-1 and TRBJ2-1; D may be TRBD1 (5 bases). The ends were cut back, 7 bases at V and 4 bases at J, with 17 bases in the middle. CDR1 and CDR2 from the germline V gene are DFQATT and SNEGSKA (reference sequence). This CDR3 is 14 amino acids long. CDR3 loop: CSVLDSLGYNEQFF. CDR3 coding DNA: TGCAGTGTTCTAGACAGCCTGGGGTACAATGAGCAGTTCTTC.

To note about this clone: This clone may be a read error of a much larger clone one base away. At the DNA level, this CDR3 is encoded by other sequences in the same sample as well. The V gene is TRBV4-3, the J gene TRBJ2-3; D is unclear. The CDR3 runs to 14 residues. The germline CDR1 and CDR2 sequences are LGHNA and YSLEER. V shed 0 bases and J shed 3 bases, with 7 bases lying between them. CDR3 sequence reads: CASSQDRDTDTQYF. The CDR3 bases are TGCGCCAGCAGCCAAGATCGTGATACAGATACGCAGTATTTT.

Many counts were recorded for this clone. The rearrangement links TRBV3-1 to TRBJ2-5; 13 bases line up with TRBD2. CDR3 size: 16 residues. Trimming at V came to 1 base and at J to 5 bases, leaving 4 bases not matched to a gene. Germline CDR1 and CDR2: LGHDT and YNNKEL (reference sequence). The CDR3 coding sequence is TGTGCCAGCAGCCAAGGACTAGCGGGAGGTGGGGAGACCCAGTACTTC. Its protein is CASSQGLAGGGETQYF.

This clone was observed a few times. This chain joins TRBV28 and TRBJ2-7, with D possibly TRBD1 on 5 matching bases. The V end lost 5 bases, the J end lost 4 bases, and 9 bases lay between the germline ends. Germline loops: CDR1 MDHEN, CDR2 SYDVKM. The CDR3 covers 12 residues. The CDR3, as DNA: TGTGCCAGCAGTCAGCAGGGATACGAGCAGTACTTC. Translated, it gives CASSQQGYEQYF.

Ten or more counts support this clone. The chain employs TRBV7-2 and TRBJ2-5; 8 nucleotides agree with TRBD2. The ends lost 5 bases at V and 5 bases at J; junction bases unmatched: 13. Germline CDR1 and CDR2: SGHTA and FQGNSA. This CDR3 is built from 16 residues. For the CDR3, the DNA is TGTGCCAGCAGCCTCATCCTAGCGGGCGAGGAGGAGACCCAGTACTTC. This translates into CASSLILAGEEETQYF.